This TCR beta chain appears in the sequencing data of a study of T cells after yellow fever vaccination. V lost 4 bases, J lost 3 bases, and 14 bases lay in between. In germline, CDR1 is SGDLS, CDR2 YYNGEE. The CDR3 length is 15 residues. TCRdb reprocessed the 5' RACE reads with MiXCR, giving one entry per CDR3 protein. Among fewer than 150,000 distinct CDR3 sequences, roughly 7.9% were seen once, and the ten largest hold 2.5% to 3%. There are a few counts of this clonotype. The source is a man aged 18 to 29 who received the YFV17D yellow fever vaccine. The material sequenced was CD4+ T cells sorted from PBMCs, taken roughly 45 days after the first yellow fever vaccination. The chain employs TRBV9 and TRBJ2-1; D may correspond to TRBD1 or TRBD2 (6 bases each). The CDR3 DNA sequence: TGTGCCAGCAGCATCGGGGGCGTCGTCTACAATGAGCAGTTCTTC. It encodes CASSIGGVVYNEQFF. Based on the CDR3 plus reference TRBV9 and TRBJ2-1, the full variable domain is DSGVTQTPKHLITATGQRVTLRCSPRSGDLSVYWYQQSLDQGLQFLIQYYNGEERAKGNILERFSAQQFPDLHSELNLSSLELGDSALYFCASSIGGVVYNEQFFGPGTRLTVL.